This T cell receptor beta chain was profiled in a study of T cells after yellow fever vaccination. Study overall: Researchers used SMART-Seq v4 Ultra Low Input to prepare fractions that had low cell numbers. Whole-study results and caveats: Booster samples showed a return of most primary-vaccination clones (around 96% CD4, around 88% CD8).

V was pared by 2 bases and J by 3 bases, with 10 bases of the junction left unmatched. The CDR3 has 17 amino acids. Germline V gene sequence: CDR1 SGHVS, CDR2 FQNEAQ. Each CDR3 protein gets one entry after TCRdb re-called the 5' RACE reads with MiXCR. The repertoire holds roughly 330,000 distinct CDR3 sequences, with roughly 6.8% as singletons. Remarks on this clonotype: Antigen specificity is unknown.

The sample in question was PBMCs, obtained roughly seven weeks after the first yellow fever vaccination. The V call is TRBV7-8, the J call TRBJ2-1, with TRBD2 matching over 7 bases. The sequence came from a man aged 18 to 29 who received the YFV17D yellow fever vaccine. The CDR3 region has the DNA TGTGCCAGCAGCTTATACCTTACGGGGGGACTCTACAATGAGCAGTTCTTC. Amino acid sequence: CASSLYLTGGLYNEQFF.